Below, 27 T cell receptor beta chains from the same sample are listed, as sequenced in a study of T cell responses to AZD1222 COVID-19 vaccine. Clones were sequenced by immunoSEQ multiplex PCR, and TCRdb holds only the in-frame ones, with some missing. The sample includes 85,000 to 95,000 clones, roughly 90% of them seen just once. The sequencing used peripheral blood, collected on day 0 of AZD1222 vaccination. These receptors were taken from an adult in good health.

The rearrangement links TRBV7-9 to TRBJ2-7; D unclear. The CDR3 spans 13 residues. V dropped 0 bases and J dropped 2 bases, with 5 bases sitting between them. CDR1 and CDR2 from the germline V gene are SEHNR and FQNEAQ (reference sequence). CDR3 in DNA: TGTGCCAGCAGCTTAGCGCAGACCTACGAGCAGTACTTC. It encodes CASSLAQTYEQYF.

The DNA of the CDR3 is TGTGCCAGCAGCTTCCTTACCGGGACGGTGAACACTGAAGCTTTCTTT. Its translation: CASSFLTGTVNTEAFF. The chain uses TRBV7-2 and TRBJ1-1; D may be TRBD1 (5 bases). The CDR3 runs 16 residues. The V gene lost 3 bases and the J gene lost 0 bases, with 14 bases spanning the gap. Germline V CDR1 and CDR2: SGHTA, FQGNSA.

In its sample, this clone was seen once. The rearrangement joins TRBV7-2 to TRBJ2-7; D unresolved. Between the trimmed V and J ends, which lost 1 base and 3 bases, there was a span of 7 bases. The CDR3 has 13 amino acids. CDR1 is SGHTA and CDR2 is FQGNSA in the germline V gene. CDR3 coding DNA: TGTGCCAGCAGCTTAGGGGCGATCTACGAGCAGTACTTC. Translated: CASSLGAIYEQYF.

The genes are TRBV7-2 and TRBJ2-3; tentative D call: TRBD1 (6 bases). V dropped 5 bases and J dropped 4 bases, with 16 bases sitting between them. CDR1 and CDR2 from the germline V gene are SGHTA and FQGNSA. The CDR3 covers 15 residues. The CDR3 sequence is CASSPGVGRADTQYF. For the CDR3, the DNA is TGTGCCAGCAGCCCAGGGGTTGGACGAGCAGATACGCAGTATTTT.

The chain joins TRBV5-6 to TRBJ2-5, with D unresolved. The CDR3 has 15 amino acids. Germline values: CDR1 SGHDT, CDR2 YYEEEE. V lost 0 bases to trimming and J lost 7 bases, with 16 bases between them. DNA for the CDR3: TGTGCCAGCAGCTTGGCGTCGGGTCTCGGTTCGACCCAGTACTTC. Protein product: CASSLASGLGSTQYF.

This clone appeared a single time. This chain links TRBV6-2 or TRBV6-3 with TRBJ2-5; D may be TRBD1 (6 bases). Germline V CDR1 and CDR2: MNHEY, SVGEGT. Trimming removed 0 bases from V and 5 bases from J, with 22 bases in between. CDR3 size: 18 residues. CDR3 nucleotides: TGTGCCAGCAGTTACTCGACTTCTACAGGGAATTCCTTGGAGACCCAGTACTTC. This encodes CASSYSTSTGNSLETQYF.

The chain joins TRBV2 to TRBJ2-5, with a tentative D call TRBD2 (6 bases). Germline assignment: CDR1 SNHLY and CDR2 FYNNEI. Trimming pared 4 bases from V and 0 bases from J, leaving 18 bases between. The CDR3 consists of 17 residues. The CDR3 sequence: CASSGGTWGRDQETQYF. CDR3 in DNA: TGTGCCAGCAGTGGAGGGACTTGGGGCAGGGACCAAGAGACCCAGTACTTC.

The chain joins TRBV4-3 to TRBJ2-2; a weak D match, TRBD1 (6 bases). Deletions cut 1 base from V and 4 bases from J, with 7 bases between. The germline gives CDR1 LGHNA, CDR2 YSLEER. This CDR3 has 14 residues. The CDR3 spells CASSQVRGTGELFF. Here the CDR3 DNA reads TGCGCCAGCAGCCAAGTCAGGGGCACCGGGGAGCTGTTTTTT.

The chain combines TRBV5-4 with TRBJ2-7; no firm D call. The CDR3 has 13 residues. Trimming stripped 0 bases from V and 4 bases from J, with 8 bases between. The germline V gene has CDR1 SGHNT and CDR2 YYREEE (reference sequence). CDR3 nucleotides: TGTGCCAGCAGCTTGGTTGGGGAATACGAGCAGTACTTC. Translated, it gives CASSLVGEYEQYF. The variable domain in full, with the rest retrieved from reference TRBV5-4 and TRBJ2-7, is ETGVTQSPTHLIKTRGQQVTLRCSSQSGHNTVSWYQQALGQGPQFIFQYYREEENGRGNFPPRFSGLQFPNYSSELNVNALELDDSALYLCASSLVGEYEQYFGPGTRLTVT.

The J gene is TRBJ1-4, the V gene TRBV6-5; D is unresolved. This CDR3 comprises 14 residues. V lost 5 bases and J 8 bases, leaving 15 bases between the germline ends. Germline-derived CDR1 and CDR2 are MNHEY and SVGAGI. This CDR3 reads CASSLGLFSEKLFF. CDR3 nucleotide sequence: TGTGCCAGCAGTCTAGGGCTATTTAGCGAAAAACTGTTTTTT.

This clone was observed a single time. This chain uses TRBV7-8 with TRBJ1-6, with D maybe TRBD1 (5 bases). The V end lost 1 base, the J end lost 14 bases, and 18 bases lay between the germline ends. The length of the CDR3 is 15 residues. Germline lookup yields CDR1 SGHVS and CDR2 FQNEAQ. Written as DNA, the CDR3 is TGTGCCAGCAGCTTAGAGGGCCCGGGGCGTGGGTCCCTCCACTTT. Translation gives CASSLEGPGRGSLHF.

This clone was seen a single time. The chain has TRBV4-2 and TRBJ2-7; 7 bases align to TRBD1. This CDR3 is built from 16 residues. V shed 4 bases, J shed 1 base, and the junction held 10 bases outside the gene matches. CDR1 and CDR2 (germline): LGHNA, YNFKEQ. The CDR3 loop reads CASSLTGTELSYEQYF. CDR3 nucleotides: TGTGCCAGCAGCCTAACCGGGACAGAATTATCCTACGAGCAGTACTTC.

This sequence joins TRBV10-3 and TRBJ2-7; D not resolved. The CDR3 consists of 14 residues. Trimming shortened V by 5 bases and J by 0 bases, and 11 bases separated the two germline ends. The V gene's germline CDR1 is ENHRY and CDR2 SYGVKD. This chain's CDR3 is CAISPNADSYEQYF. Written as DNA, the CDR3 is TGTGCCATCAGTCCCAATGCGGACTCCTACGAGCAGTACTTC.

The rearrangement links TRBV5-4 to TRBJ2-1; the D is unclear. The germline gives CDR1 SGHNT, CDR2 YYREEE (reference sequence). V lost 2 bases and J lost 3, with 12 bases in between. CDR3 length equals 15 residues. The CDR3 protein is CASSFELNGYNEQFF. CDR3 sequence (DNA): TGTGCCAGCAGCTTCGAACTTAACGGCTACAATGAGCAGTTCTTC.

The CDR3 loop reads CASSRDTGGIGYNEQFF. The CDR3 region has the DNA TGTGCCAGCAGCCGGGATACAGGGGGCATAGGGTACAATGAGCAGTTCTTC. The gene calls are TRBV6-2 or TRBV6-3 and TRBJ2-1; 9 bases match TRBD1. This CDR3 spans 17 amino acids. From germline, CDR1 is MNHEY and CDR2 SVGEGT. V lost 6 bases and J lost 4; bases outside the gene matches: 13.

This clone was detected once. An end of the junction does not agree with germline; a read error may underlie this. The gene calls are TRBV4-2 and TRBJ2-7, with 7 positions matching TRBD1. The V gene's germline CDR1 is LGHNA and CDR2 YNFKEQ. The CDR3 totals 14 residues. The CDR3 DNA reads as TGTGCCAGCAGTCATACAGGGGCCCCCTATGAGCAGTACTTC. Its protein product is CASSHTGAPYEQYF.

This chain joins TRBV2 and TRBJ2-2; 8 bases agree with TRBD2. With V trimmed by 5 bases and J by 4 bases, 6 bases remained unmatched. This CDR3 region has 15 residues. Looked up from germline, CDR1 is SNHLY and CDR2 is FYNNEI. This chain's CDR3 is CASSSLGGGTGELFF. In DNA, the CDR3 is TGTGCCAGCAGTTCCCTCGGGGGGGGCACCGGGGAGCTGTTTTTT.

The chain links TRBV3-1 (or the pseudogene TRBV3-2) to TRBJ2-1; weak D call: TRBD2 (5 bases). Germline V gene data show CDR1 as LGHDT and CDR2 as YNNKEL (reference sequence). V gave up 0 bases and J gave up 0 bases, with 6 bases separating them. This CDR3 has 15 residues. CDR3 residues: CASSQEGSSYNEQFF. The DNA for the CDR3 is TGTGCCAGCAGCCAAGAGGGGAGCTCCTACAATGAGCAGTTCTTC.

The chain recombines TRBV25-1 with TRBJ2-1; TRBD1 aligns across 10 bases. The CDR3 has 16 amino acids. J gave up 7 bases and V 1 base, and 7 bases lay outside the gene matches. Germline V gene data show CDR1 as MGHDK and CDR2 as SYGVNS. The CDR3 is CASSESGTGVLNEQFF. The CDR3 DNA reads TGTGCCAGCAGTGAATCGGGGACAGGGGTGTTGAATGAGCAGTTCTTC.

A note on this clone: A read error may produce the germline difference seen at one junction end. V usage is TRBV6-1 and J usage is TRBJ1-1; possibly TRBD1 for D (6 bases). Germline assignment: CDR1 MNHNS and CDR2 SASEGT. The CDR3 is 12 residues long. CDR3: CASNEGGTEAFF. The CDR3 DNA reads TGTGCCAGCAATGAAGGGGGGACTGAAGCTTTCTTT.

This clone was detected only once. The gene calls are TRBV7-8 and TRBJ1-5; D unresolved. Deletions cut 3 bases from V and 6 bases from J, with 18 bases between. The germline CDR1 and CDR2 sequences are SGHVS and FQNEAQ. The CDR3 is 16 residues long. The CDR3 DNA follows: TGTGCCAGCAGCTTCGTTTCCGGCGGAGGGCCTCAGCCCCAGCATTTT. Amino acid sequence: CASSFVSGGGPQPQHF.

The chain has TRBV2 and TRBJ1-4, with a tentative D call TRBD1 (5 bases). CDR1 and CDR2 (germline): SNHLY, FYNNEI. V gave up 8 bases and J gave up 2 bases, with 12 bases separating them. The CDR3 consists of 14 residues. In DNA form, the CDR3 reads TGTGCCAGCCACAGGACCACCACTAATGAAAAACTGTTTTTT. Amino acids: CASHRTTTNEKLFF.

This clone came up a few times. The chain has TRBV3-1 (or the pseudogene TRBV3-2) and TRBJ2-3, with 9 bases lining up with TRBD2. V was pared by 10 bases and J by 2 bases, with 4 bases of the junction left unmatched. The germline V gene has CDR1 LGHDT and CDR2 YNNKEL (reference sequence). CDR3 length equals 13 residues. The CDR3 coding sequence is TGTGCCATAGCGGGGGCCCTCACAGATACGCAGTATTTT. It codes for CAIAGALTDTQYF.

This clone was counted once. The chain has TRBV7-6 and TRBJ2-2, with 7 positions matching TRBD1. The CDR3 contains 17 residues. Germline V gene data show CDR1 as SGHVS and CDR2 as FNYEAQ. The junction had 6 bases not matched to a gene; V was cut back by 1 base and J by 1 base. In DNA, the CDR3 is TGTGCCAGCAGCTTAGTTCCTAGGACAGGGAACACCGGGGAGCTGTTTTTT. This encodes CASSLVPRTGNTGELFF.

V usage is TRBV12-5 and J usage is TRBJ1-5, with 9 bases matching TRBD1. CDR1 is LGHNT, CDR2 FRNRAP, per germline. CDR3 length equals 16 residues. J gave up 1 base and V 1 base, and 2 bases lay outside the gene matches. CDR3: CASGLDRGPSNQPQHF. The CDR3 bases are TGTGCTAGTGGTTTGGACAGGGGGCCAAGCAATCAGCCCCAGCATTTT.

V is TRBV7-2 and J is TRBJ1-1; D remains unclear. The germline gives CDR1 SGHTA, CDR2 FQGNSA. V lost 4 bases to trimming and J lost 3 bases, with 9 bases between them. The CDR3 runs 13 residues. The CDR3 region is CASSSQYDTEAFF. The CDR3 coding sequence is TGTGCCAGCAGCTCCCAATACGACACTGAAGCTTTCTTT.

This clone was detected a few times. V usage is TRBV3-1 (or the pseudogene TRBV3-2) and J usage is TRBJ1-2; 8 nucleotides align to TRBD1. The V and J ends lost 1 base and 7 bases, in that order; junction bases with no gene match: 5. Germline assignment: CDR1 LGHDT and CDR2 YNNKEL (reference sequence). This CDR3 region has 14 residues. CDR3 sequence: CASSQGSQGAGYTF. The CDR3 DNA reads TGTGCCAGCAGCCAAGGTTCCCAGGGGGCTGGCTACACCTTC.